The 32 T cell receptor beta chains presented below share a single source sample, sequenced in a study of CD8 T cells in Susac syndrome (dated by TCRdb to the late 2010s). Receptor libraries were prepared by the immunoSEQ multiplex PCR assay. RNA was extracted using the RNeasy kit, and roughly 0.5 to 1 ug of the RNA was reverse transcribed with random hexamers. TCRdb reprocessing: public reads trimmed at Q25 with fastp, clones called with MiXCR, in-frame beta chains kept. Entries are consolidated by CDR3 protein sequence, retaining the most common genes and DNA. This sample is represented by about 290,000 distinct CDR3 sequences; about 88% of them were singletons. The ten biggest clones cover around 0.2% of the sample. The sample consisted of CD8+ T cells from PBMCs. Receptors originate from a human donor with multiple sclerosis.

The chain combines TRBV19 with TRBJ1-2; D not resolved. V was shortened by 10 bases and J by 4 bases, with 10 bases between the two germline ends. The CDR3 length is 11 residues. Germline-derived CDR1 and CDR2 are LNHDA and SQIVND (reference sequence). CDR3: CATWHGYGYTF. For the CDR3, the DNA is TGTGCCACCTGGCACGGCTATGGCTACACCTTC.

V usage is TRBV20-1 and J usage is TRBJ1-1; 8 positions agree with TRBD1. After removal of 1 base from V and 5 bases from J, the junction contained 6 bases not matched to a gene. The CDR3 consists of 14 residues. Germline V gene lookup returns CDR1 DFQATT and CDR2 SNEGSKA (reference sequence). CDR3 protein: CSARGLQGETEAFF. The CDR3 DNA reads TGCAGTGCTAGAGGCCTACAGGGGGAAACTGAAGCTTTCTTT.

CDR3 DNA sequence: TGTGCCTGGAGTTCCCCTTCGACAACGTCCCTAACTGGTGGCTACACCTTC. Its translation: CAWSSPSTTSLTGGYTF. The rearrangement joins TRBV30 to TRBJ1-2; D uncertain. Trimming stripped 2 bases from V and 7 bases from J, with 26 bases between. Germline V gene sequence: CDR1 GTSNPN, CDR2 SVGIG (reference sequence). The CDR3 runs 17 residues.

The CDR3 region is CASSPEGAAKNIQYF. In DNA, the CDR3 is TGTGCCAGCAGTCCCGAGGGGGCGGCCAAAAACATTCAGTACTTC. V is TRBV7-9 and J is TRBJ2-4; 7 positions agree with TRBD1. The trim removed 6 bases at V and 1 base at J, leaving 6 bases unmatched. Germline V gives CDR1 SEHNR, CDR2 FQNEAQ (reference sequence). This CDR3 spans 15 amino acids.

The V gene is TRBV4-2, the J gene TRBJ1-1; a weak D match, TRBD1 (5 bases). The CDR3 loop spans 13 amino acids. The V end lost 2 bases, the J end lost 11 bases, and 15 bases lay between the germline ends. Germline CDR1 reads LGHNA; CDR2 reads YNFKEQ. CDR3 sequence reads: CASSQPGTQGAFF. CDR3 DNA: TGTGCCAGCAGCCAACCAGGGACCCAAGGGGCTTTCTTT.

The chain uses TRBV29-1 and TRBJ2-1; the D gene is possibly TRBD1 (5 bases). The CDR3 totals 13 residues. Trimming left V 6 bases short and J 6 bases short, with 15 bases between. Germline loops: CDR1 SQVTM, CDR2 ANQGSEA. The CDR3 is CSVHLQDSNEQFF. CDR3 bases: TGCAGCGTCCATTTACAAGACAGCAATGAGCAGTTCTTC.

This sequence joins TRBV11-2 and TRBJ2-7; either TRBD1 or TRBD2 may fit D (5 bases each). The CDR3 is 17 amino acids. Trimming left V 3 bases short and J 5 bases short, with 23 bases between. Germline V gene sequence: CDR1 SGHAT, CDR2 FQNNGV. The CDR3: CASSFIIMGPTLDEQYF. For the CDR3, the DNA is TGTGCCAGCAGCTTTATAATCATGGGACCGACCCTAGACGAGCAGTACTTC. Based on the CDR3 plus reference TRBV11-2 and TRBJ2-7, the full variable domain is EAGVAQSPRYKIIEKRQSVAFWCNPISGHATLYWYQQILGQGPKLLIQFQNNGVVDDSQLPKDRFSAERLKGVDSTLKIQPAKLEDSAVYLCASSFIIMGPTLDEQYFGPGTRLTVT.

The chain recombines TRBV7-9 with TRBJ2-1, with 7 bases aligning to TRBD1. The CDR3 has 14 residues. The V segment lost 11 bases and the J segment 8 bases; nucleotides outside the gene matches: 15. Germline V lookup: CDR1 SEHNR, CDR2 FQNEAQ (reference sequence). CDR3 amino acids: CASTGAGGFYEQFF. CDR3 nucleotide sequence: TGTGCCTCCACAGGGGCAGGGGGTTTCTATGAGCAGTTCTTC.

The chain links TRBV12-3 or TRBV12-4 to TRBJ2-2; possibly TRBD2 for D (5 bases). The CDR3 length is 15 residues. V was clipped by 4 bases and J by 3 bases, with 12 bases between them. Written as DNA, the CDR3 is TGTGCCAGCAGTTCCACCGGAGGCGACACCGGGGAGCTGTTTTTT. Translation gives CASSSTGGDTGELFF.

The CDR3 nucleotides are TGTGCCAGCAGTGAACCGGAAACTTGGGAGACCCAGTACTTC. It yields the protein CASSEPETWETQYF. The chain employs TRBV25-1 and TRBJ2-5; no clear D. The V gene's germline CDR1 is MGHDK and CDR2 SYGVNS. Trimming removed 2 bases from V and 5 bases from J, with 12 bases in between. The CDR3 consists of 14 residues.

This clonotype was seen a single time. This chain joins TRBV19 and TRBJ1-1; a weak D match, TRBD1 (5 bases). Germline CDR1 LNHDA, CDR2 SQIVND (reference sequence). The length of the CDR3 is 12 residues. Trimming took off 7 bases at V and 6 bases at J, with 12 bases between the two ends. DNA for the CDR3: TGTGCCAGTATACTTGGGGGGTCTGAAGCTTTCTTT. Translating gives CASILGGSEAFF.

This clonotype was seen just once. This sequence joins TRBV29-1 and TRBJ2-7, with 10 bases fitting TRBD1. Germline V gene sequence: CDR1 SQVTM, CDR2 ANQGSEA. This CDR3 has 13 residues. The V and J ends lost 7 bases and 0 bases, in that order; junction bases with no gene match: 3. CDR3: CSGTGGDSYEQYF. The CDR3 DNA reads as TGCAGCGGGACAGGGGGTGACTCCTACGAGCAGTACTTC.

This CDR3 reads CASSLAVSGGLQYF. In DNA form, the CDR3 reads TGTGCCAGCAGCTTGGCCGTAAGCGGGGGATTGCAGTATTTT. The J gene is TRBJ2-3, the V gene TRBV5-6; TRBD2 agrees at 8 bases. This CDR3 comprises 14 residues. Trimming cost V 0 bases and J 11 bases; bases outside gene matches: 8. The germline CDR1 and CDR2 sequences are SGHDT and YYEEEE. The full variable domain, with the rest looked up from reference TRBV5-6 and TRBJ2-3, is DAGVTQSPTHLIKTRGQQVTLRCSPKSGHDTVSWYQQALGQGPQFIFQYYEEEERQRGNFPDRFSGHQFPNYSSELNVNALLLGDSALYLCASSLAVSGGLQYFGPGTRLTVL.

The chain carries TRBV11-2 and TRBJ2-1; no reliable D call. Trimming cost V 5 bases and J 0 bases, with 11 bases left between them. CDR3 length: 15 amino acids. Germline CDR1 SGHAT, CDR2 FQNNGV. The CDR3 DNA reads TGTGCCAGCAGCCCCAGGTGGCTCTCCTACAATGAGCAGTTCTTC. Translating gives CASSPRWLSYNEQFF. Looking up the rest from reference TRBV11-2 and TRBJ2-1 gives the full variable domain: EAGVAQSPRYKIIEKRQSVAFWCNPISGHATLYWYQQILGQGPKLLIQFQNNGVVDDSQLPKDRFSAERLKGVDSTLKIQPAKLEDSAVYLCASSPRWLSYNEQFFGPGTRLTVL.

This clonotype came up once. CDR3 sequence: CASSQTGLAIYEQFF. The CDR3 DNA reads as TGTGCCAGCAGCCAAACGGGACTAGCAATCTATGAGCAGTTCTTC. V gene TRBV14 combines with J gene TRBJ2-1; 9 nucleotides agree with TRBD2. Germline V CDR1 and CDR2: SGHDN, FVKESK. J was trimmed by 8 bases and V by 2 bases; bases with no gene match: 7. This CDR3 is built from 15 residues.

This chain connects TRBV4-3 to TRBJ2-3, with 11 bases matching TRBD2. The CDR3 is made up of 16 amino acids. Germline loops: CDR1 LGHNA, CDR2 YSLEER. The J segment lost 4 bases and the V segment lost 3 bases, leaving 6 bases of the junction unmatched. CDR3: CASSQGLAVSSDTQYF. CDR3 nucleotide sequence: TGCGCCAGCAGCCAGGGACTAGCGGTGAGCTCAGATACGCAGTATTTT.

The sample holds a few counts of this clonotype. The chain joins TRBV2 to TRBJ2-7; 8 bases are shared with TRBD1. This CDR3 comprises 14 residues. The J segment lost 4 bases and the V segment lost 6 bases, leaving 8 bases of the junction unmatched. Germline V gives CDR1 SNHLY, CDR2 FYNNEI. CDR3 loop: CASSPGTGRYEQYF. In nucleotides, the CDR3 is TGTGCCAGCAGCCCCGGGACAGGTCGATACGAGCAGTACTTC.

This clonotype was recorded only once. V usage is TRBV29-1 and J usage is TRBJ2-2; 10 bases line up with TRBD2. With 6 bases clipped from V and 3 bases from J, the junction kept 10 bases outside the gene matches. CDR3 length: 16 amino acids. CDR1 and CDR2 (germline): SQVTM, ANQGSEA. CDR3 in DNA: TGCAGCGTGAGTAAACTAGCGGGAAGCGACACCGGGGAGCTGTTTTTT. It codes for CSVSKLAGSDTGELFF.

The chain recombines TRBV30 with TRBJ2-7; TRBD1 aligns across 7 bases. The CDR3 has 13 amino acids. V lost 5 bases to trimming and J lost 3 bases; unmatched junction nucleotides: 7. The germline V gene has CDR1 GTSNPN and CDR2 SVGIG (reference sequence). Written as DNA, the CDR3 is TGTGCCTGGGGAGGTGACAGGGACTACGAGCAGTACTTC. It yields the protein CAWGGDRDYEQYF.

V usage is TRBV19 and J usage is TRBJ2-1; the match to TRBD2 covers 8 bases. The CDR3 spans 15 residues. From germline, CDR1 is LNHDA and CDR2 SQIVND (reference sequence). The junction had 6 bases not matched to a gene; V was cut back by 8 bases and J by 0 bases. CDR3 nucleotide sequence: TGTGCCAGTGGTTTAGCGGGAAGCTCCTACAATGAGCAGTTCTTC. Translating gives CASGLAGSSYNEQFF.

V usage is TRBV7-8 and J usage is TRBJ1-1; perhaps TRBD1 as D (5 bases). Germline-derived CDR1 and CDR2 are SGHVS and FQNEAQ. This CDR3 spans 16 amino acids. Trimming shortened V by 2 bases and J by 0 bases, and 13 bases separated the two germline ends. The CDR3 protein is CASSLYRQHMNTEAFF. The CDR3 DNA sequence: TGTGCCAGCAGCTTATACAGACAGCACATGAACACTGAAGCTTTCTTT.

The CDR3 loop is CSAHSDLRQGETQYF. Written as DNA, the CDR3 is TGCAGTGCGCATAGTGATCTTCGACAGGGGGAGACCCAGTACTTC. The V gene is TRBV20-1, the J gene TRBJ2-5; 8 positions match TRBD1. This CDR3 is 15 amino acids long. V was pared by 6 bases and J by 5 bases, with 14 bases of the junction left unmatched. Germline CDR1 DFQATT, CDR2 SNEGSKA (reference sequence).

The rearrangement uses TRBV9 and TRBJ2-1; 9 bases agree with TRBD1. The CDR3 has 16 residues. The ends lost 1 base at V and 2 bases at J; junction bases unmatched: 4. In germline, CDR1 is SGDLS, CDR2 YYNGEE. The CDR3 coding sequence is TGTGCCAGCAGCGTATACGACAGGGGGGCCTACAATGAGCAGTTCTTC. Translated, it gives CASSVYDRGAYNEQFF.

The rearrangement joins TRBV27 to TRBJ1-2; no reliable D call. CDR1 is MNHEY and CDR2 is SMNVEV in the germline V gene (reference sequence). This CDR3 region has 14 residues. Trimming took 5 bases from V and 8 from J, leaving 18 bases between them. CDR3: CASSPIPEGGGYTF. Here the CDR3 DNA reads TGTGCCAGCAGTCCAATCCCGGAGGGAGGCGGCTACACCTTC.

The V call is TRBV6-5, the J call TRBJ1-1; possible D gene TRBD1, 5 bases. Germline V gene lookup returns CDR1 MNHEY and CDR2 SVGAGI. Trimming removed 7 bases at V and 4 bases at J, with 13 bases between. The CDR3 spans 13 residues. The CDR3 reads CASKAGVGTEAFF. CDR3 DNA: TGTGCCAGCAAAGCGGGGGTTGGCACTGAAGCTTTCTTT.

The V and J genes are TRBV4-1 and TRBJ2-3; 7 bases match TRBD1. V was clipped by 6 bases and J by 2 bases; unmatched bases: 11. Germline V gene sequence: CDR1 MGHRA, CDR2 YSYEKL. The CDR3 loop spans 16 amino acids. CDR3 loop: CASSQRPGQLTDTQYF. Here the CDR3 DNA reads TGCGCCAGCAGTCAACGTCCGGGACAGCTCACAGATACGCAGTATTTT.

The chain has TRBV20-1 and TRBJ2-7; TRBD2 matches 16 bases. V shed 3 bases, J shed 0 bases, and the junction held 2 bases outside the gene matches. The CDR3 totals 16 residues. Looked up from germline, CDR1 is DFQATT and CDR2 is SNEGSKA (reference sequence). The CDR3 DNA follows: TGCAGTGCTAGGGGACTAGCGGGAGGGTACTCCTACGAGCAGTACTTC. Translation gives CSARGLAGGYSYEQYF.

This chain connects TRBV2 to TRBJ2-1; perhaps TRBD2 as D (5 bases). CDR3 length: 13 amino acids. The V gene's germline CDR1 is SNHLY and CDR2 FYNNEI. Trimming removed 6 bases from V and 10 bases from J, with 16 bases in between. This CDR3 reads CASRREGDLEQFF. CDR3 coding DNA: TGTGCCAGCAGACGAGAGGGAGACCTGGAGCAGTTCTTC.

V is TRBV10-2 and J is TRBJ1-1; D possibly corresponds to TRBD1 (5 bases). Germline V CDR1 and CDR2: WSHSY, SAAADI. The V and J ends lost 4 bases and 10 bases respectively, with 16 bases between them. The CDR3 contains 13 residues. The CDR3 DNA sequence: TGCGCCAGCAGTGCAGGCCAGGGAGAACGAGCTTTCTTT. Residues: CASSAGQGERAFF.

The chain combines TRBV25-1 with TRBJ2-2, with D possibly matching TRBD2 (5 bases). The CDR3 spans 14 residues. In germline, CDR1 is MGHDK, CDR2 SYGVNS. Trimming stripped 4 bases from V and 2 bases from J, with 8 bases between. In DNA, the CDR3 is TGTGCCAGCAGTGGGAGGACCAACACCGGGGAGCTGTTTTTT. The encoded protein is CASSGRTNTGELFF.

Only one count was recorded for this clonotype. This chain uses TRBV27 with TRBJ2-7, with 9 bases matching TRBD2. This CDR3 is 14 amino acids long. Germline V CDR1 and CDR2: MNHEY, SMNVEV (reference sequence). Losses at the gene ends were 4 bases for V and 2 bases for J; bases not matched to a gene: 3. The CDR3 protein is CASSWAGGPYEQYF. CDR3 DNA: TGTGCCAGCAGTTGGGCGGGAGGGCCCTACGAGCAGTACTTC.

V and J are TRBV7-6 and TRBJ2-1; 7 positions match TRBD1. With 5 bases clipped from V and 3 bases from J, the junction kept 7 bases outside the gene matches. This CDR3 spans 15 amino acids. CDR1 is SGHVS, CDR2 FNYEAQ, per germline. The CDR3 coding sequence is TGTGCCAGCAGCCCTTGGGACAGTAACTACAATGAGCAGTTCTTC. It encodes CASSPWDSNYNEQFF.